The clone carrying this T cell receptor beta chain appeared many times. The junction differs from germline at one of its ends, possibly a read error. Germline CDR1 and CDR2: LNHDA and SQIVND (reference sequence). The CDR3 runs 15 residues. These data belong to a study of read filtering for tumor transcriptome and immune sequencing. The library was built from about 400 ng RNA with molecular barcoded adaptors for alpha/delta and beta/gamma chains. One entry per CDR3 protein, called by TCRdb with MiXCR from the reads. The data show 85,000 to 100,000 distinct CDR3 sequences, with 20% to 25% seen just once and 9.5% to 12% held by the top ten.

The rearrangement links TRBV19 to TRBJ1-5, with D possibly being TRBD1 (6 bases). The sequencing sample was made of a population of CD138-negative cells sorted from bone marrow. The TCR was taken from a donor at least 40 years old with multiple myeloma. Here the CDR3 DNA reads TGTGCCAGTAGTCCCGGGGCAGGGGAAAATCAGCGCCAGCATTTT. Residues: CASSPGAGENQRQHF.